This passage covers 29 T cell receptor beta chains from one sample sequenced in a study of blood T cell repertoires in COVID-19. Clones were read by immunoSEQ multiplex PCR, and TCRdb kept only the in-frame ones, dropping some. The data contain 25,000 to 30,000 clones, 85% to 95% of them singletons. Sample: peripheral blood. These receptors all come from a woman in her seventies with COVID-19, enrolled during active disease.

V and J are TRBV30 and TRBJ1-5; D gene uncertain. The CDR3 is 13 amino acids. Trimming shortened V by 1 base and J by 4 bases, and 8 bases separated the two germline ends. The germline gives CDR1 GTSNPN, CDR2 SVGIG (reference sequence). In nucleotides, the CDR3 is TGTGCCTGGAGTGACTCGAGGAATCAGCCCCAGCATTTT. Its translation is CAWSDSRNQPQHF. The variable domain in full, with the rest retrieved from reference TRBV30 and TRBJ1-5, is SQTIHQWPATLVQPVGSPLSLECTVEGTSNPNLYWYRQAAGRGLQLLFYSVGIGQISSEVPQNLSASRPQDRQFILSSKKLLLSDSGFYLCAWSDSRNQPQHFGDGTRLSIL.

The chain combines TRBV27 with TRBJ1-1; D is ambiguous. The V gene lost 2 bases and the J gene lost 2 bases, with 6 bases spanning the gap. Germline V lookup: CDR1 MNHEY, CDR2 SMNVEV (reference sequence). The CDR3 sequence is 13 residues long. The CDR3: CASSLSPNTEAFF. For the CDR3, the DNA is TGTGCCAGCAGTTTAAGCCCCAACACTGAAGCTTTCTTT.

This chain connects TRBV19 to TRBJ2-4, with a tentative D call TRBD1 (6 bases). Germline loops: CDR1 LNHDA, CDR2 SQIVND (reference sequence). The CDR3 runs to 17 residues. V lost 4 bases and J lost 0, with 16 bases in between. The CDR3 nucleotides are TGTGCCAGTAGTACAGTGGCCACAGGGCTAGCCAAAAACATTCAGTACTTC. Its translation: CASSTVATGLAKNIQYF.

Concerning this clone itself: One end of the junction fails to match germline, which may point to a read error. The chain employs TRBV6-5 and TRBJ2-7; 13 bases are a match to TRBD2. CDR3 length equals 13 residues. Germline V gene lookup returns CDR1 MNHEY and CDR2 SVGAGI. The CDR3 DNA follows: TGTGCCAGCAGTTACCAGGAGACTAGCGGGAGGCACTTC. It translates to CASSYQETSGRHF.

The chain recombines TRBV7-3 with TRBJ2-1, with TRBD1 as a possible D gene (7 bases). The V and J ends lost 5 bases and 2 bases respectively, with 13 bases between them. The CDR3 has 15 amino acids. Germline CDR1 reads SGHTA; CDR2 reads FQGTGA. CDR3 DNA sequence: TGTGCCAGCAGCGCAGGGGGGAATGCCTACAATGAGCAGTTCTTC. Amino acids: CASSAGGNAYNEQFF.

The gene calls are TRBV28 and TRBJ1-3; D remains ambiguous. CDR1 is MDHEN and CDR2 is SYDVKM in the germline V gene. V was pared by 2 bases and J by 0 bases, with 8 bases between. The CDR3 runs to 15 residues. The DNA for the CDR3 is TGTGCCAGCAGTTTACAGATTGACTCTGGAAACACCATATATTTT. This gives the protein CASSLQIDSGNTIYF. Based on the CDR3 plus reference TRBV28 and TRBJ1-3, the full variable domain is DVKVTQSSRYLVKRTGEKVFLECVQDMDHENMFWYRQDPGLGLRLIYFSYDVKMKEKGDIPEGYSVSREKKERFSLILESASTNQTSMYLCASSLQIDSGNTIYFGEGSWLTVV.

The chain joins TRBV5-1 to TRBJ2-7; TRBD2 agrees at 8 bases. The CDR3 has 19 residues. Germline-derived CDR1 and CDR2 are SGHRS and YFSETQ. J gave up 4 bases and V 3 bases, and 21 bases lay outside the gene matches. CDR3 sequence: CASSWAPPILGGRWYEQYF. The CDR3, as DNA: TGCGCCAGCAGCTGGGCGCCTCCCATTTTAGGCGGGAGGTGGTACGAGCAGTACTTC.

The gene calls are TRBV11-2 and TRBJ1-5, with TRBD1 identical over 7 bases. V gave up 7 bases and J gave up 3 bases; unmatched junction bases: 6. Looked up from germline, CDR1 is SGHAT and CDR2 is FQNNGV. CDR3 length: 14 amino acids. DNA for the CDR3: TGTGCCAGCACCGACGGGACAGCCAATCAGCCCCAGCATTTT. Protein: CASTDGTANQPQHF.

The CDR3 loop is CASSLFTGGSGELFF. The CDR3 DNA is TGTGCCAGCAGCTTATTTACAGGGGGGTCCGGGGAGCTGTTTTTT. This chain links TRBV11-3 with TRBJ2-2; TRBD1 matches at 8 bases. With V trimmed by 2 bases and J by 6 bases, 5 bases remained unmatched. CDR1 is SGHNT, CDR2 YENEEA, per germline. The CDR3 spans 15 residues.

The chain uses TRBV6-5 and TRBJ2-7, with no clear D. Trimming took off 0 bases at V and 2 bases at J, with 5 bases between the two ends. The CDR3 totals 13 residues. From germline, CDR1 is MNHEY and CDR2 SVGAGI. The CDR3 DNA reads TGTGCCAGCAGTTACTCTGGAGCCTACGAGCAGTACTTC. Its protein product is CASSYSGAYEQYF.

The chain carries TRBV2 and TRBJ1-5; perhaps TRBD1 as D (5 bases). The CDR3 loop spans 18 amino acids. The V and J ends lost 1 base and 5 bases respectively, with 21 bases between them. The V gene's germline CDR1 is SNHLY and CDR2 FYNNEI. The CDR3 loop reads CASSEVLWGPGYHQPQHF. CDR3 DNA: TGTGCCAGCAGTGAAGTCCTTTGGGGCCCAGGGTACCATCAGCCCCAGCATTTT.

The chain joins TRBV29-1 to TRBJ2-1, with D perhaps TRBD2 (6 bases). The germline CDR1 and CDR2 sequences are SQVTM and ANQGSEA. The CDR3 is 16 amino acids. V shed 0 bases and J shed 4 bases, with 16 bases lying between them. This CDR3 is CSVEDVGRSIYNEQFF. CDR3 bases: TGCAGCGTTGAAGATGTAGGGAGGAGTATATACAATGAGCAGTTCTTC.

J is TRBJ2-5 and V is TRBV27; 10 bases fit TRBD2. This CDR3 is 16 amino acids long. Trimming at V came to 3 bases and at J to 1 base, leaving 5 bases not matched to a gene. Germline V gene data show CDR1 as MNHEY and CDR2 as SMNVEV (reference sequence). DNA of the CDR3: TGTGCCAGCAGTTTTTTAGCGGGAGGAGGCCAAGAGACCCAGTACTTC. This codes for CASSFLAGGGQETQYF.

J is TRBJ2-1 and V is TRBV4-1; 9 bases match TRBD2. This CDR3 is built from 17 residues. Germline V gene lookup returns CDR1 MGHRA and CDR2 YSYEKL. The V and J ends lost 2 bases and 6 bases, in that order; junction bases with no gene match: 11. The DNA of the CDR3 is TGCGCCAGCAGCCAACATCCGGGACTAGCTCCTTTCAATGAGCAGTTCTTC. Encoded protein: CASSQHPGLAPFNEQFF.

The chain joins TRBV21-1 to TRBJ2-4; the D call of TRBD2 is as the table states it, not checked on the DNA. TRBV21-1 is annotated as a pseudogene. The CDR3 extends over 20 amino acids. The CDR3 is CASSKRPRGLAALAKNIQYF. The CDR3 coding sequence is TGTGCCAGCAGCAAGAGACCACGTGGCCTAGCGGCCTTAGCCAAAAACATTCAGTACTTC.

The chain employs TRBV6-2 or TRBV6-3 and TRBJ2-2; 9 bases map to TRBD2. The V gene's germline CDR1 is MNHEY and CDR2 SVGEGT. The junction had 7 bases not matched to a gene; V was cut back by 2 bases and J by 3 bases. The CDR3 runs 17 residues. The CDR3 protein is CASSYAAGGPYTGELFF. The DNA for the CDR3 is TGTGCCAGCAGTTACGCTGCGGGAGGGCCGTACACCGGGGAGCTGTTTTTT.

The rearrangement joins TRBV11-2 to TRBJ2-3; the D is unclear. V dropped 2 bases and J dropped 5 bases, with 8 bases sitting between them. The length of the CDR3 is 13 residues. Germline values: CDR1 SGHAT, CDR2 FQNNGV. The CDR3 nucleotides read TGTGCCAGCAGCTTACTACGAAGAGATACGCAGTATTTT. The encoded protein is CASSLLRRDTQYF.

The genes are TRBV28 and TRBJ1-5; D unresolved. CDR1 is MDHEN and CDR2 is SYDVKM in the germline V gene. CDR3 length: 12 residues. Trimming cost V 8 bases and J 1 base, with 6 bases left between them. CDR3 amino acids: CASRGSNQPQHF. DNA for the CDR3: TGTGCCAGCCGGGGAAGCAATCAGCCCCAGCATTTT.

This chain connects TRBV6-2 or TRBV6-3 to TRBJ2-7, with a possible D match to TRBD1 (6 bases). Trimming shortened V by 2 bases and J by 3 bases, and 11 bases separated the two germline ends. Per the germline V gene, CDR1 is MNHEY and CDR2 is SVGEGT. The CDR3 sequence is 14 residues long. CDR3 region: CASSYALTGYEQYF. The DNA for the CDR3 is TGTGCCAGCAGTTACGCCCTGACAGGCTACGAGCAGTACTTC.

The rearrangement uses TRBV25-1 and TRBJ1-2; a possible D gene is TRBD1 (5 bases). From germline, CDR1 is MGHDK and CDR2 SYGVNS. The CDR3 contains 14 residues. The ends were cut back, 5 bases at V and 7 bases at J, with 17 bases in the middle. The CDR3 bases are TGTGCCAGCAGTTCACTGGCAGGGATGCGTGGCTACACCTTC. It yields the protein CASSSLAGMRGYTF.

This CDR3 is CASSVPGTVYEQYF. CDR3 coding DNA: TGTGCCAGCAGTGTACCCGGGACAGTCTACGAGCAGTACTTC. The V call is TRBV28, the J call TRBJ2-7; TRBD1 agrees at 7 bases. The CDR3 has 14 residues. Looked up from germline, CDR1 is MDHEN and CDR2 is SYDVKM. Trimming at V came to 5 bases and at J to 3 bases, leaving 7 bases not matched to a gene.

The chain recombines TRBV5-5 with TRBJ1-4; D may be TRBD1 (6 bases). V was cut by 4 bases and J by 2 bases, with 15 bases left in between. CDR1 is SGHKS and CDR2 is YYEKEE in the germline V gene (reference sequence). CDR3 length: 16 residues. In DNA, the CDR3 is TGTGCCAGCAGCCTGAGTTGGGGGCGGACTAATGAAAAACTGTTTTTT. Encoded protein: CASSLSWGRTNEKLFF. The full variable domain, in which reference TRBV5-5 and TRBJ1-4 provide the parts outside the CDR3, is DAGVTQSPTHLIKTRGQQVTLRCSPISGHKSVSWYQQVLGQGPQFIFQYYEKEERGRGNFPDRFSARQFPNYSSELNVNALLLGDSALYLCASSLSWGRTNEKLFFGSGTQLSVL.

The V and J genes are TRBV25-1 and TRBJ2-1, with 8 bases aligning to TRBD2. V shed 3 bases and J 0 bases; nucleotides not matched to a gene: 7. The germline gives CDR1 MGHDK, CDR2 SYGVNS. The CDR3 loop spans 17 amino acids. CDR3 in amino acids: CASSELSGTSSYNEQFF. Here the CDR3 DNA reads TGTGCCAGCAGTGAGTTGTCCGGGACTAGCTCCTACAATGAGCAGTTCTTC.

The V gene is TRBV19, the J gene TRBJ1-5, with a possible D match to TRBD1 (6 bases). V shed 11 bases and J shed 6 bases, with 20 bases lying between them. Germline-derived CDR1 and CDR2 are LNHDA and SQIVND (reference sequence). This CDR3 region has 14 residues. Written as DNA, the CDR3 is TGTGCCTCGCAGTCCGGGACATTTATTCAGCCCCAGCATTTT. Protein product: CASQSGTFIQPQHF.

The V and J genes are TRBV4-1 and TRBJ2-5; the D is unclear. The CDR3 is 14 amino acids. In germline, CDR1 is MGHRA, CDR2 YSYEKL. V was shortened by 1 base and J by 3 bases, with 9 bases between the two germline ends. DNA of the CDR3: TGCGCCAGCAGCCAAGTTTCAGTCAAAGAGACCCAGTACTTC. It is translated as CASSQVSVKETQYF.

V and J are TRBV9 and TRBJ2-3, with 8 bases that match TRBD2. V was clipped by 1 base and J by 5 bases; unmatched bases: 6. Germline assignment: CDR1 SGDLS and CDR2 YYNGEE. This CDR3 has 15 residues. The CDR3 protein is CASSVSTGGRDTQYF. DNA for the CDR3: TGTGCCAGCAGCGTATCTACGGGAGGGCGAGATACGCAGTATTTT.

The CDR3 region has the DNA TGTGCCAGCAGCCTGAGACAGGGGCTTGAAGCTTTCTTT. Its protein product is CASSLRQGLEAFF. The gene calls are TRBV13 and TRBJ1-1; TRBD1 agrees at 8 bases. The germline V gene encodes CDR1 PRHDT and CDR2 FYEKMQ (reference sequence). V lost 5 bases, J lost 7 bases, and 6 bases stayed unmatched. The CDR3 covers 13 residues.

The chain employs TRBV7-2 and TRBJ2-7; 12 bases align to TRBD2. Germline-derived CDR1 and CDR2 are SGHTA and FQGNSA. V lost 1 base, J lost 2 bases, and 3 bases stayed unmatched. The CDR3 extends over 16 amino acids. Written as DNA, the CDR3 is TGTGCCAGCAGCTTAGGACTAGCGGGAGCACCCTACGAGCAGTACTTC. Translated: CASSLGLAGAPYEQYF.

This clone was seen just once. The chain uses TRBV6-6 and TRBJ2-7, with D perhaps matching TRBD2 (5 bases). This CDR3 region has 15 residues. V was clipped by 4 bases and J by 2 bases, with 15 bases between them. Looked up from germline, CDR1 is MNHNY and CDR2 is SVGAGI (reference sequence). CDR3 in amino acids: CASSSAGSGTYEQYF. Here the CDR3 DNA reads TGTGCCAGCAGTTCGGCGGGCTCCGGTACCTACGAGCAGTACTTC.